The 18 T cell receptor beta chains below were found in one sample sequenced in a study of vaccination effects on CD4 cells after COVID-19. Pools of viral peptides were used by the ViraFEST assay to expand antigen-specific CD4+ T cells ahead of sequencing. The authors isolated CD4+ T cells after around nine days of culture. All participants had two doses of either the BNT162b2 or mRNA-1273 vaccine. Which antigens these TCRs recognize remains unknown. The table came from immunoSEQ multiplex PCR; TCRdb's copy has only in-frame clones and leaves some out. The data show about 46,000 clones, about 70% seen once. Sequences were derived from CD4+ T cells from PBMCs cultured with HCoV-OC43 spike peptides, sampled after COVID-19 vaccination. As to subset: HCoV-OC43 spike overlapping peptide pool stimulation. The receptors were sampled from a human donor who received a COVID-19 vaccine.

The genes are TRBV14 and TRBJ2-1, with 11 positions matching TRBD1. Germline V gene sequence: CDR1 SGHDN, CDR2 FVKESK. The CDR3 spans 16 residues. After removal of 0 bases from V and 6 bases from J, the junction contained 4 bases not matched to a gene. The CDR3 bases are TGTGCCAGCAGCCAAGATATAGGACAGGGGGCCAATGAGCAGTTCTTC. It yields the protein CASSQDIGQGANEQFF.

This clone came up a few times. The V and J genes are TRBV6-4 and TRBJ2-2, with D possibly matching TRBD1 (5 bases). Germline assignment: CDR1 MRHNA and CDR2 SNTAGT. This CDR3 region has 14 residues. Trimming cost V 0 bases and J 3 bases, with 5 bases left between them. This chain's CDR3 is CASSDSGDTGELFF. CDR3 coding DNA: TGTGCCAGCAGTGACTCAGGGGACACCGGGGAGCTGTTTTTT.

CDR3 nucleotides: TGTGCCAGCTCACCAGGGTTGGGCACTGAAGCTTTCTTT. It yields the protein CASSPGLGTEAFF. The V gene is TRBV18, the J gene TRBJ1-1, with unresolved D. The CDR3 is made up of 13 amino acids. Deletions cut 2 bases from V and 4 bases from J, with 8 bases between. Germline V gene lookup returns CDR1 KGHSH and CDR2 LQKENI.

V is TRBV5-1 and J is TRBJ2-1; 8 bases match TRBD1. Trimming removed 4 bases from V and 4 bases from J; junction bases left unmatched: 7. The CDR3 sequence is 15 residues long. Germline V gene lookup returns CDR1 SGHRS and CDR2 YFSETQ. The CDR3 here is CASSLGQGLYNEQFF. The CDR3 DNA is TGCGCCAGCAGCCTTGGACAGGGACTTTACAATGAGCAGTTCTTC.

The gene calls are TRBV10-2 and TRBJ2-1; D call uncertain. Germline lookup yields CDR1 WSHSY and CDR2 SAAADI. The germline V and J ends were trimmed by 3 bases and 12 bases, with 12 bases remaining between them. The CDR3 is 12 residues long. CDR3 coding DNA: TGCGCCAGCAGTGACCCCTTGGAATCGCAGTTCTTC. Protein product: CASSDPLESQFF.

This clone was found a few times. The rearrangement joins TRBV6-1 to TRBJ2-5, with D unresolved. The ends were cut back, 1 base at V and 8 bases at J, with 8 bases in the middle. Germline V gene sequence: CDR1 MNHNS, CDR2 SASEGT. This CDR3 has 12 amino acids. The chain's CDR3 is CASSEGGTTQYF. DNA for the CDR3: TGTGCCAGCAGTGAAGGGGGAACTACCCAGTACTTC.

The CDR3 DNA follows: TGTGCCAGCAGCTTGGGTGCCGCCCCGGGGGCTGGAAACACCATATATTTT. It specifies CASSLGAAPGAGNTIYF. The chain has TRBV5-5 and TRBJ1-3; a weak D match, TRBD1 (5 bases). V lost 0 bases, J lost 2 bases, and 15 bases lay in between. The germline V gene has CDR1 SGHKS and CDR2 YYEKEE (reference sequence). This CDR3 is built from 17 residues. The full variable domain, rest sourced from reference TRBV5-5 and TRBJ1-3, is DAGVTQSPTHLIKTRGQQVTLRCSPISGHKSVSWYQQVLGQGPQFIFQYYEKEERGRGNFPDRFSARQFPNYSSELNVNALLLGDSALYLCASSLGAAPGAGNTIYFGEGSWLTVV.

The rearrangement joins TRBV4-1 to TRBJ1-3; no clear D gene. Trimming left V 5 bases short and J 3 bases short, with 11 bases between. CDR3 size: 14 residues. Germline CDR1 is MGHRA and CDR2 is YSYEKL. The CDR3 DNA is TGCGCCAGCAGCTCTCTTAACCTTGGAAACACCATATATTTT. Protein sequence: CASSSLNLGNTIYF.

CDR3 amino acids: CASSPSGTALHEQYF. The DNA for the CDR3 is TGCGCCAGCAGCCCATCTGGGACCGCCCTCCACGAGCAGTACTTC. V is TRBV5-1 and J is TRBJ2-7; D tentatively reads TRBD1 or TRBD2 (5 bases each). Trimming pared 4 bases from V and 5 bases from J, leaving 19 bases between. The CDR3 consists of 15 residues. Germline loops: CDR1 SGHRS, CDR2 YFSETQ. Filled out from reference TRBV5-1 and TRBJ2-7, the complete variable domain reads KAGVTQTPRYLIKTRGQQVTLSCSPISGHRSVSWYQQTPGQGLQFLFEYFSETQRNKGNFPGRFSGRQFSNSRSEMNVSTLELGDSALYLCASSPSGTALHEQYFGPGTRLTVT.

This chain connects TRBV7-9 to TRBJ2-1; D gene ambiguous. The CDR3 is 10 residues long. Trimming stripped 5 bases from V and 6 bases from J, with 2 bases between. Germline assignment: CDR1 SEHNR and CDR2 FQNEAQ (reference sequence). The chain's CDR3 is CASSRNEQFF. As DNA, the CDR3 is TGTGCCAGCAGCCGCAATGAGCAGTTCTTC.

The chain has TRBV7-2 and TRBJ2-4, with 10 bases identical to TRBD1. CDR1 and CDR2 from the germline V gene are SGHTA and FQGNSA. The CDR3 loop spans 14 amino acids. Unmatched junction bases numbered 6, after V lost 5 bases and J lost 8 bases. The CDR3 loop is CASSPDRGWDIQYF. CDR3 nucleotide sequence: TGTGCCAGCAGCCCGGACAGGGGGTGGGACATTCAGTACTTC.

The V call is TRBV20-1, the J call TRBJ2-7; 8 positions agree with TRBD2. The CDR3 totals 14 residues. With 3 bases clipped from V and 4 bases from J, the junction kept 8 bases outside the gene matches. Germline lookup yields CDR1 DFQATT and CDR2 SNEGSKA (reference sequence). CDR3 in amino acids: CSASRAGDGYEQYF. DNA for the CDR3: TGCAGTGCTAGTAGAGCGGGAGACGGGTACGAGCAGTACTTC.

CDR3 amino acids: CASSQPTRGLAKTQYF. DNA for the CDR3: TGTGCCAGCAGCCAACCAACGAGAGGGCTAGCGAAGACCCAGTACTTC. V is TRBV3-1 (or the pseudogene TRBV3-2) and J is TRBJ2-5, with D possibly matching TRBD2 (6 bases). The germline CDR1 and CDR2 sequences are LGHDT and YNNKEL (reference sequence). Trimming removed 2 bases from V and 6 bases from J, with 19 bases in between. The CDR3 contains 16 residues.

This clone was detected only a few times. This chain uses TRBV4-1 with TRBJ2-7, with 10 bases lining up with TRBD1. Looked up from germline, CDR1 is MGHRA and CDR2 is YSYEKL. Trimming took 1 base from V and 0 from J; bases not matched to a gene: 3. This CDR3 comprises 16 residues. The CDR3 loop reads CASSQGDRGYSYEQYF. CDR3 DNA sequence: TGCGCCAGCAGCCAAGGGGACAGGGGCTACTCCTACGAGCAGTACTTC.

The V gene is TRBV6-4, the J gene TRBJ1-2; D might be TRBD1 (5 bases). CDR3 length: 13 residues. Between the trimmed V and J ends, which lost 3 bases and 0 bases, there was a span of 5 bases. Germline loops: CDR1 MRHNA, CDR2 SNTAGT. The CDR3 sequence: CASSEGANYGYTF. CDR3 nucleotide sequence: TGTGCCAGCAGTGAAGGGGCTAACTATGGCTACACCTTC.

The chain joins TRBV9 to TRBJ2-7; 12 nucleotides align to TRBD2. The CDR3 spans 18 residues. Per germline, CDR1 SGDLS and CDR2 YYNGEE. Trimming at V came to 0 bases and at J to 5 bases, leaving 12 bases not matched to a gene. CDR3 amino acids: CASSVVPSLAGGPNEQYF. The CDR3, as DNA: TGTGCCAGCAGCGTAGTCCCAAGTCTAGCGGGGGGGCCCAACGAGCAGTACTTC.

CDR3 protein: CASTPGTVTYEQYF. The CDR3, as DNA: TGTGCCAGCACCCCCGGGACAGTTACCTACGAGCAGTACTTC. J is TRBJ2-7 and V is TRBV6-5; 7 positions match TRBD1. Germline V gene lookup returns CDR1 MNHEY and CDR2 SVGAGI. The CDR3 is made up of 14 amino acids. Losses at the gene ends were 7 bases for V and 2 bases for J; bases not matched to a gene: 8.

The table lists this clone with a count of one. The chain uses TRBV2 and TRBJ2-1; a possible D gene is TRBD1 (6 bases). The V and J ends lost 8 bases and 4 bases respectively, with 9 bases between them. There are 12 residues in the CDR3. Germline CDR1 and CDR2: SNHLY and FYNNEI. The CDR3: CASWDNYNEQFF. The CDR3 DNA sequence: TGTGCCAGCTGGGACAATTACAATGAGCAGTTCTTC.